This TCR beta chain was identified during a study of Ad26.COV2.S vaccination and SARS-CoV-2 variants. About the study: Intramuscular Ad26.COV2.S doses were given once or twice, 56 days apart.

CDR1 is GTSNPN, CDR2 SVGIG, per germline (reference sequence). Deletions cut 2 bases from V and 5 bases from J, with 12 bases between. The CDR3 is made up of 13 amino acids. Treatment noted: 19 received Ad26.COV2.S at low or high dose, single or two shots; about 5 received placebo; per-sample allocation not given. Samples analyzed were those drawn on day 63 after the first vaccine or placebo injection. The assay was immunoSEQ multiplex PCR, and TCRdb's table has in-frame clones only and misses some. The sample lists fewer than 900,000 clones; around 92% were seen once. The source material was peripheral blood, sampled in a trial of Ad26.COV2.S vaccine versus placebo. The source is a person aged 18 to 59 who received the Ad26.COV2.S COVID-19 vaccine or a placebo. V gene TRBV30 combines with J gene TRBJ1-2; TRBD1 is a possible D gene (6 bases). The DNA for the CDR3 is TGTGCCTGGAGTACCCAGACAGGATATGGCTACACCTTC. Protein product: CAWSTQTGYGYTF. Combining the CDR3 with reference TRBV30 and TRBJ1-2 gives the whole variable domain SQTIHQWPATLVQPVGSPLSLECTVEGTSNPNLYWYRQAAGRGLQLLFYSVGIGQISSEVPQNLSASRPQDRQFILSSKKLLLSDSGFYLCAWSTQTGYGYTFGSGTRLTVV.